The next 12 T cell receptor beta chains were all read from a single sample in a study of T cell changes during pregnancy in multiple sclerosis. Profiled with immunoSEQ multiplex PCR; TCRdb holds only in-frame clones, not every one. The sample consists of around 95,000 clones, 90% to 95% of them appearing once. The sample was peripheral blood, taken after pregnancy. The source of these receptors is a female donor in good health, enrolled as a control in a pregnancy study.

The chain combines TRBV5-1 with TRBJ1-4; possible D gene TRBD1, 5 bases. The length of the CDR3 is 13 residues. Germline-derived CDR1 and CDR2 are SGHRS and YFSETQ. V gave up 4 bases and J gave up 8 bases, with 12 bases separating them. The CDR3 reads CASSPRVGEKLFF. CDR3 nucleotides: TGCGCCAGCAGCCCCAGGGTTGGAGAAAAACTGTTTTTT.

The rearrangement joins TRBV5-1 to TRBJ2-1, with 7 bases lining up with TRBD2. CDR3 length: 15 amino acids. V shed 6 bases, J shed 0 bases, and the junction held 6 bases outside the gene matches. CDR1 and CDR2 (germline): SGHRS, YFSETQ. The CDR3 spells CASTRGGSSYNEQFF. The CDR3, as DNA: TGCGCCAGCACCCGAGGCGGGAGCTCCTACAATGAGCAGTTCTTC.

The rearrangement uses TRBV7-8 and TRBJ2-5; 7 nucleotides match TRBD1. The end of the DNA fits TRBJ2-7 better, so the J call may be wrong. Germline V CDR1 and CDR2: SGHVS, FQNEAQ. The CDR3 is 13 amino acids. DNA of the CDR3: TGTGCCAGCAGCCGACAGGGAGCTACCGAGCAGTACTTC. Translating gives CASSRQGATEQYF.

CDR3 DNA: TGTGCCAGTAGTACCCGGACAGGGTCTTCAGAGACCCAGTACTTC. This codes for CASSTRTGSSETQYF. The chain recombines TRBV19 with TRBJ2-5, with TRBD1 matching 8 bases. This CDR3 spans 15 amino acids. Trimming took 4 bases from V and 4 from J; bases not matched to a gene: 8. Germline V gene data show CDR1 as LNHDA and CDR2 as SQIVND (reference sequence).

The V gene is TRBV4-2, the J gene TRBJ2-1; 13 positions match TRBD2. Germline assignment: CDR1 LGHNA and CDR2 YNFKEQ. J lost 0 bases, V lost 3 bases, and 5 bases had no gene match. The CDR3 covers 18 residues. In nucleotides, the CDR3 is TGTGCCAGCAGCCAGGGGACTAGCGGGGCCCGCTCCTACAATGAGCAGTTCTTC. As protein: CASSQGTSGARSYNEQFF.

This chain uses TRBV19 with TRBJ2-6, with D possibly being TRBD2 (5 bases). V gave up 6 bases and J gave up 0 bases, with 12 bases separating them. The CDR3 spans 16 residues. Germline CDR1 and CDR2: LNHDA and SQIVND (reference sequence). DNA for the CDR3: TGTGCCAGTAGGCCTTTCAGCGGCTCTGGGGCCAACGTCCTGACTTTC. This sequence encodes CASRPFSGSGANVLTF.

For this clone: The same CDR3 is also encoded by other DNA sequences in this sample. V is TRBV7-9 and J is TRBJ2-7; D is perhaps TRBD1 (6 bases). The CDR3 extends over 15 amino acids. The V end was cut by 0 bases, the J end by 0 bases, with 9 bases between. Looked up from germline, CDR1 is SEHNR and CDR2 is FQNEAQ (reference sequence). The chain's CDR3 is CASSLAQGTSYEQYF. CDR3 nucleotides: TGTGCCAGCAGCTTAGCCCAGGGGACCTCCTACGAGCAGTACTTC.

This chain links TRBV5-1 with TRBJ2-7; 7 bases map to TRBD2. This CDR3 is 14 amino acids long. Germline V lookup: CDR1 SGHRS, CDR2 YFSETQ. V lost 0 bases to trimming and J lost 3 bases; unmatched junction nucleotides: 3. The CDR3 here is CASSLELADYEQYF. The CDR3 coding sequence is TGCGCCAGCAGCTTGGAGCTAGCGGACTACGAGCAGTACTTC.

The chain joins TRBV7-9 to TRBJ1-3; D not resolved. The V end lost 5 bases, the J end lost 0 bases, and 14 bases lay between the germline ends. CDR3 length: 16 amino acids. The germline V gene has CDR1 SEHNR and CDR2 FQNEAQ (reference sequence). The chain's CDR3 is CASSPKTRNSGNTIYF. CDR3 in DNA: TGTGCCAGCAGCCCCAAGACTCGTAACTCTGGAAACACCATATATTTT.

The chain combines TRBV27 with TRBJ1-2, with TRBD1 identical over 9 bases. V shed 4 bases, J shed 4 bases, and the junction held 4 bases outside the gene matches. CDR1 MNHEY and CDR2 SMNVEV come from the germline V gene (reference sequence). This CDR3 has 14 residues. The CDR3 is CASSSAGQGYGYTF. The DNA of the CDR3 is TGTGCCAGCAGTTCCGCGGGACAGGGCTATGGCTACACCTTC.

J is TRBJ2-2 and V is TRBV29-1; possible D gene TRBD2, 5 bases. Trimming took off 4 bases at V and 3 bases at J, with 15 bases between the two ends. Per germline, CDR1 SQVTM and CDR2 ANQGSEA. There are 15 residues in the CDR3. The CDR3 reads CSVVHGDWYTGELFF. The CDR3, as DNA: TGCAGCGTTGTCCACGGGGATTGGTACACCGGGGAGCTGTTTTTT.

The chain recombines TRBV6-1 with TRBJ2-7, with 8 positions matching TRBD2. After removal of 1 base from V and 2 bases from J, the junction contained 7 bases not matched to a gene. Germline V gene lookup returns CDR1 MNHNS and CDR2 SASEGT. CDR3 size: 16 residues. The CDR3 DNA sequence: TGTGCCAGCAGTGAAGGGGGTAGCGGGAACCCCTACGAGCAGTACTTC. Its protein is CASSEGGSGNPYEQYF.